This entry concerns a single TCR beta chain. What it binds is not known. This sample was included in a study of stem cell transplantation in POMP-related autoinflammatory disease. Study as a whole: The study hypothesized thymoproteasome defects skew the TRB repertoire via impaired CD8+ selection. Pre-transplant patients had naive-skewed CD4+ T cells and few CD8+ T cells.

Sequencing was performed with immunoSEQ multiplex PCR; in TCRdb, only in-frame clones are kept and a portion is missing. The sample lists roughly 68,000 clones, just over 90% seen once, with around 0.72% in the top ten. Overall study results and limits: Unique TRB V-J gene pairings were limited in number in patients with PRAID. A trend toward lower repertoire diversity and greater clonality appeared in every analyzed T-cell subset of PRAID patients.

The TCR comes from a human patient with POMP-related autoinflammation and immune dysregulation (PRAID). Some T cells may originate from the graft donor. Sequencing was performed on CD4+ T cells from PBMCs, taken after stem cell transplantation.

For the CDR3, the DNA is TGTGCCAGCAGCCTACGACTCGGGACGACCACAGATACGCAGTATTTT. Encoded protein: CASSLRLGTTTDTQYF. The genes are TRBV3-1 (or the pseudogene TRBV3-2) and TRBJ2-3; D possibly uses TRBD1 or TRBD2 (5 bases each). V shed 4 bases and J shed 2 bases, with 16 bases lying between them. Germline V gene lookup returns CDR1 LGHDT and CDR2 YNNKEL (reference sequence). The CDR3 runs 16 residues.